This T cell receptor beta chain was identified during a study of blood T cell repertoires in COVID-19. Study-level background: The study drew acute and convalescent COVID-19 samples from the United States, Italy and Spain. PBMCs, B-cell-depleted T cells, or T cells were the source of the cDNA or gDNA that made up the material.

Patients at the Seattle site were enrolled during active infection and followed longitudinally. Per the authors' pipeline: Amplification with reference gene primers provided the estimates of nucleated cell counts. The method was immunoSEQ multiplex PCR; TCRdb's version includes in-frame clones alone and lacks a portion of them. For V, J and clone size, that table is used; D and trimming come from the DNA. The sample records about 150,000 clones, roughly four fifths being singletons. The sample comprised peripheral blood. The sequence came from a woman aged 55-70 years with COVID-19, enrolled during active disease.

CDR3 sequence reads: CASSLTADNEQFF. For the CDR3, the DNA is TGCGCCAGCAGCTTGACAGCCGACAATGAGCAGTTCTTC. The chain combines TRBV5-1 with TRBJ2-1; D is unclear. CDR1 and CDR2 (germline): SGHRS, YFSETQ. V was shortened by 1 base and J by 5 bases, with 7 bases between the two germline ends. The CDR3 length is 13 residues.